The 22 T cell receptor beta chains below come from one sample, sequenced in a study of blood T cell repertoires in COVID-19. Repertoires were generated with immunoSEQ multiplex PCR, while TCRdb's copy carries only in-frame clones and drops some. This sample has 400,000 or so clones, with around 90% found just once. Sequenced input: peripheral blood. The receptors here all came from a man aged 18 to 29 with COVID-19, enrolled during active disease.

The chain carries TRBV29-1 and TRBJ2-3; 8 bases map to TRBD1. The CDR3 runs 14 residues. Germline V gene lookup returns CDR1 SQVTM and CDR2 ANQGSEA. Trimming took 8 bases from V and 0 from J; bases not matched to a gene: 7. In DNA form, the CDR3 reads TGCAGCTCACGACAGGGGAGCAGCACAGATACGCAGTATTTT. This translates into CSSRQGSSTDTQYF.

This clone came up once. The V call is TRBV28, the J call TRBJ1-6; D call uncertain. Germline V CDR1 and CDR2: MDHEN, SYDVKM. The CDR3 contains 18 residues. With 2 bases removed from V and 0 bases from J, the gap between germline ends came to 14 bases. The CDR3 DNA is TGTGCCAGCAGTTTAAATGGCAGGCACAGCTCCTATAATTCACCCCTCCACTTT. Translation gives CASSLNGRHSSYNSPLHF. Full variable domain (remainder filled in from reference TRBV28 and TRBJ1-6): DVKVTQSSRYLVKRTGEKVFLECVQDMDHENMFWYRQDPGLGLRLIYFSYDVKMKEKGDIPEGYSVSREKKERFSLILESASTNQTSMYLCASSLNGRHSSYNSPLHFGNGTRLTVT.

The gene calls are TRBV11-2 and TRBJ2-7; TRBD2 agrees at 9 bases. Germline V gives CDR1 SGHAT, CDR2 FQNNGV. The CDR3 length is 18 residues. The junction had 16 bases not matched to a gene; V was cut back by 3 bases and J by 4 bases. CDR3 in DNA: TGTGCCAGCAGCTTGACCGGGGCTAGCGGGATGAACCATTACGAGCAGTACTTC. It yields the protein CASSLTGASGMNHYEQYF.

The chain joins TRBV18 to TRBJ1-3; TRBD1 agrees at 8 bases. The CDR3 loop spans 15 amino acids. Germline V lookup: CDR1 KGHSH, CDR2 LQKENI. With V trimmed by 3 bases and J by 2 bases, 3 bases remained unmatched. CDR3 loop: CASSPETGAGNTIYF. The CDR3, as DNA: TGTGCCAGCTCACCTGAGACAGGGGCTGGAAACACCATATATTTT.

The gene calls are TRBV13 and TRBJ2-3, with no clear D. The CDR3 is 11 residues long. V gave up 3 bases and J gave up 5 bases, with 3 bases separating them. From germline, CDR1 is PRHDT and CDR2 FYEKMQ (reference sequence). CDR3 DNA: TGTGCCAGCAGCTTCGTAGATACGCAGTATTTT. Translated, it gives CASSFVDTQYF.

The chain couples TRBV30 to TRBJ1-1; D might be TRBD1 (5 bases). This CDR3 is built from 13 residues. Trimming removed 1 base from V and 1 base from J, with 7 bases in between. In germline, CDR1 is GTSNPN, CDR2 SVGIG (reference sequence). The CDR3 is CAWSEQENTEAFF. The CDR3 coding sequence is TGTGCCTGGAGTGAACAGGAGAACACTGAAGCTTTCTTT.

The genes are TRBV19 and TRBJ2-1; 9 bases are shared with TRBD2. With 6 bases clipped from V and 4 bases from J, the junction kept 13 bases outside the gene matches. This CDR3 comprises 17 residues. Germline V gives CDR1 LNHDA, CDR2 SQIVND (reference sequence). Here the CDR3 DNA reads TGTGCCAGTAGGCCCAGGGGAGCGGGGGGCCGTTACAATGAGCAGTTCTTC. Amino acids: CASRPRGAGGRYNEQFF.

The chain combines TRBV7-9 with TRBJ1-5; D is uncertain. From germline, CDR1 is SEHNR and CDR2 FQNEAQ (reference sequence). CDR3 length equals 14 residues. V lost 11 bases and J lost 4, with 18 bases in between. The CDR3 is CAVTKGGGNQPQHF. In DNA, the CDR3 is TGTGCCGTCACGAAAGGCGGAGGAAATCAGCCCCAGCATTTT.

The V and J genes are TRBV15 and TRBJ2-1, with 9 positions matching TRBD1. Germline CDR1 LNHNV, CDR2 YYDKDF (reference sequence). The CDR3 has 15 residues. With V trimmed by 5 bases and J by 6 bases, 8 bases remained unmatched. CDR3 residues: CATSADRGSGNEQFF. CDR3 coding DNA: TGTGCCACCAGCGCAGACAGGGGGTCGGGCAATGAGCAGTTCTTC.

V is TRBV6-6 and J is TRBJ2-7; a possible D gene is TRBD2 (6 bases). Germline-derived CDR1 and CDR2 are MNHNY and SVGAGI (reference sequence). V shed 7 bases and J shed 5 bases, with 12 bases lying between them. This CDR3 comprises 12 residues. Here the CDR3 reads CASTGLSDEQYF. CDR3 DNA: TGTGCCAGCACCGGACTATCGGACGAGCAGTACTTC.

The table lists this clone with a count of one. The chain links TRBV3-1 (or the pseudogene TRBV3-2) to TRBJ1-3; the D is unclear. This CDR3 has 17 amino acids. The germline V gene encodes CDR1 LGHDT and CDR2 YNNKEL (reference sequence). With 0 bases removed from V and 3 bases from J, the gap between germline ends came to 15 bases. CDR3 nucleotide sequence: TGTGCCAGCAGCCAAGATTACCGATTTGGGCGTGGAAACACCATATATTTT. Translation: CASSQDYRFGRGNTIYF.

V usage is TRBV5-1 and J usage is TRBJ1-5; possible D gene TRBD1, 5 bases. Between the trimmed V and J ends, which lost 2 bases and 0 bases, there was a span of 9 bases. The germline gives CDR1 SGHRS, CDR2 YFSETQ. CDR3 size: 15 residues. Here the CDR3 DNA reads TGCGCCAGCAGCTTCGGAGACAGTAGCAATCAGCCCCAGCATTTT. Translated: CASSFGDSSNQPQHF.

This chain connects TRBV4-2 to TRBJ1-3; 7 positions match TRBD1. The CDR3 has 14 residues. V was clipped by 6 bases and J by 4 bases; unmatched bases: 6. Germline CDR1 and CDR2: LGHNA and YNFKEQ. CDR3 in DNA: TGTGCCAGCAGTCAGACAGGGTCAGGAAACACCATATATTTT. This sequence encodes CASSQTGSGNTIYF.

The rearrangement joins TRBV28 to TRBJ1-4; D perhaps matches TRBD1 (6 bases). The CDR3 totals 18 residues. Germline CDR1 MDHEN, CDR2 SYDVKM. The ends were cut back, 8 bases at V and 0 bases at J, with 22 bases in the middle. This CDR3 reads CASAESSGTPTTNEKLFF. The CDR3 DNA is TGTGCCAGCGCCGAAAGTTCCGGGACACCCACAACTAATGAAAAACTGTTTTTT.

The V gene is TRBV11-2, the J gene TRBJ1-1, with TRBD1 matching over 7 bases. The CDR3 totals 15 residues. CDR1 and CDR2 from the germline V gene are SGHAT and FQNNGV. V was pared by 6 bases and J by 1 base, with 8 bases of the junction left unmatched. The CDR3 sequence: CASSLSGTANTEAFF. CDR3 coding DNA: TGTGCCAGCAGTCTATCCGGGACAGCGAACACTGAAGCTTTCTTT.

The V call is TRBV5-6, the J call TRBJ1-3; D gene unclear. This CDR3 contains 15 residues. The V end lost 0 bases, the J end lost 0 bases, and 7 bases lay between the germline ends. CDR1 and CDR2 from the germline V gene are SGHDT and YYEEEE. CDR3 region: CASSLGAASGNTIYF. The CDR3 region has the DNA TGTGCCAGCAGCTTGGGAGCCGCCTCTGGAAACACCATATATTTT. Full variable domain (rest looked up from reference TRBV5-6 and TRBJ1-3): DAGVTQSPTHLIKTRGQQVTLRCSPKSGHDTVSWYQQALGQGPQFIFQYYEEEERQRGNFPDRFSGHQFPNYSSELNVNALLLGDSALYLCASSLGAASGNTIYFGEGSWLTVV.

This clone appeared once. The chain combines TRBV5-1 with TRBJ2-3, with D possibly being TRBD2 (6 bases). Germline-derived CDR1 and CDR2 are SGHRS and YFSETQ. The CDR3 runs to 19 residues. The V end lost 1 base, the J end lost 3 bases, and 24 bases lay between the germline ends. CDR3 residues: CASSLLPKGWGGVTDTQYF. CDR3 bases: TGCGCCAGCAGCTTGTTACCTAAAGGGTGGGGAGGTGTGACAGATACGCAGTATTTT.

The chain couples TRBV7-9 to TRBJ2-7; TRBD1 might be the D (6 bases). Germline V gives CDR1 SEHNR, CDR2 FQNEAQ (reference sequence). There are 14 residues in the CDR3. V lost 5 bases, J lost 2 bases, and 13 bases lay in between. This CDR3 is CASSGQGFPYEQYF. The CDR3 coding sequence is TGTGCCAGCAGCGGTCAGGGGTTCCCCTACGAGCAGTACTTC.

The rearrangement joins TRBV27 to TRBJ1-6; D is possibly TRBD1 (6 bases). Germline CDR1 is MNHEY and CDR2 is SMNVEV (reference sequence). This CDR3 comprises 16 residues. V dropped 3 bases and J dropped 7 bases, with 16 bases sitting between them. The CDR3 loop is CASSFGGATVNSPLHF. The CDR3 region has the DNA TGTGCCAGCAGTTTTGGGGGGGCGACAGTGAATTCACCCCTCCACTTT.

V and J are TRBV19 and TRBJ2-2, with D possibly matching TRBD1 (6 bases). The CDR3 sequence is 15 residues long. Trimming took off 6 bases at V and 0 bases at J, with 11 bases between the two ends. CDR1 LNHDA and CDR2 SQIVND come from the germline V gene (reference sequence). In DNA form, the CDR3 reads TGTGCCAGTAGGACAGGACCCTCGAACACCGGGGAGCTGTTTTTT. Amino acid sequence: CASRTGPSNTGELFF.

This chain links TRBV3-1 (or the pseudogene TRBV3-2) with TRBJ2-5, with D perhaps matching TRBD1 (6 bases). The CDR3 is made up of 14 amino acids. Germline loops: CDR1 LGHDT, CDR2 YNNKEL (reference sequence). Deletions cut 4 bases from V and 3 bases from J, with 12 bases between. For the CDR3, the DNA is TGTGCCAGCAGCCCGTGGGACACCGAAGAGACCCAGTACTTC. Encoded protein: CASSPWDTEETQYF.

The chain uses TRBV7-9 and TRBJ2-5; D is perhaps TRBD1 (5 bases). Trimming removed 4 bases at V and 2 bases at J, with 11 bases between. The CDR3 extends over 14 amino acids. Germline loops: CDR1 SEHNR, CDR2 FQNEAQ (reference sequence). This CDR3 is CASSSSTEQETQYF. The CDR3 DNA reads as TGTGCCAGCAGCTCATCGACAGAGCAAGAGACCCAGTACTTC. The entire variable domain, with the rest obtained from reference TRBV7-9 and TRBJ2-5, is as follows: DTGVSQNPRHKITKRGQNVTFRCDPISEHNRLYWYRQTLGQGPEFLTYFQNEAQLEKSRLLSDRFSAERPKGSFSTLEIQRTEQGDSAMYLCASSSSTEQETQYFGPGTRLLVL.